Described below is a single T cell receptor beta chain sequence and its context. Germline trimming cut 6 bases from V and 6 bases from J; bases unmatched to any gene: 3. The CDR3 covers 13 residues. From germline, CDR1 is MNHEY and CDR2 SVGAGI. The repertoire was sequenced with immunoSEQ multiplex PCR; TCRdb's copy has only in-frame clones and lacks some. The sample shows 55,000 to 80,000 clones, around four fifths of them seen only once. This sample was included in a study of blood T cell repertoires in COVID-19. Study at large: Sample material is recorded as cDNA or gDNA derived from T cells, B-cell-depleted T cells, or PBMCs.

This receptor was taken from an elderly woman with active or convalescent COVID-19. The chain couples TRBV6-5 to TRBJ1-1; 11 bases align to TRBD1. What was sequenced was peripheral blood. CDR3 loop: CASSGQGAPEAFF. In DNA, the CDR3 is TGTGCCAGCAGCGGACAGGGGGCGCCTGAAGCTTTCTTT.